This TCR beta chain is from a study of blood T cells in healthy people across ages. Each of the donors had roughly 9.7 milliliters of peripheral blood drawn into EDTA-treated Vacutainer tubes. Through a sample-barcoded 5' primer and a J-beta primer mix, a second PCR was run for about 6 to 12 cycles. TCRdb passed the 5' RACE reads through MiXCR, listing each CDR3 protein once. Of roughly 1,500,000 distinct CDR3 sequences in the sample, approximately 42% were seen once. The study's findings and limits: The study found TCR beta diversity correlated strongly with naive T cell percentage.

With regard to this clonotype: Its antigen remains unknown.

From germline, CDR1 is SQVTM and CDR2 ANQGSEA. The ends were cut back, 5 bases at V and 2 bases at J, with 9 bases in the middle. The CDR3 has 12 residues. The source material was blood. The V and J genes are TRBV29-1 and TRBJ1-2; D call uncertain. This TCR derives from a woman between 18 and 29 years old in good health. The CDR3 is CSVRNPNYGYTF. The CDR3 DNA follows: TGCAGCGTTCGGAACCCAAACTATGGCTACACCTTC.